This T cell receptor beta chain appears in the sequencing data of a study of radiotherapy plus CTLA-4 blockade in lung cancer. About the study: An objective response was seen in 15% to 20% of patients, and disease control in more than 25%.

Findings and limits, study-wide: In blood, after radiotherapy plus ipilimumab, tumor-derived TCR clones expanded.

A word on this clone: The target antigen is unknown.

This table comes from immunoSEQ multiplex PCR, and its TCRdb copy is limited to in-frame clones, with some not included. The sample holds about 100,000 clones, 80% to 90% seen once. The sequence was obtained from a human donor with non-small cell lung cancer who had stable disease on radiotherapy plus ipilimumab. The source was peripheral blood, collected from a patient treated with radiotherapy plus ipilimumab.

DNA of the CDR3: TGTGCCAGCAGCCCTACAATCAGACAGGGGATGTACTTC. Amino acid sequence: CASSPTIRQGMYF. This chain connects TRBV7-9 to TRBJ2-7; 8 bases align to TRBD1. Germline V gives CDR1 SEHNR, CDR2 FQNEAQ (reference sequence). V trimming: 5 bases; J trimming: 12 bases; junction bases outside the gene matches: 12. The CDR3 length is 13 residues. Together with reference TRBV7-9 and TRBJ2-7, the CDR3 gives the full variable domain: DTGVSQNPRHKITKRGQNVTFRCDPISEHNRLYWYRQTLGQGPEFLTYFQNEAQLEKSRLLSDRFSAERPKGSFSTLEIQRTEQGDSAMYLCASSPTIRQGMYFGPGTRLTVT.